Listed below are T cell receptor beta chains from one sample, sequenced in a study of T cell responses to AZD1222 COVID-19 vaccine. Clones were read by immunoSEQ multiplex PCR, and TCRdb kept only the in-frame ones, dropping some. Of 110,000 or so clones in the sample, roughly 88% were seen once. The specimen was peripheral blood, collected 28 days after the second AZD1222 dose. The receptors stem from an adult who received the AZD1222 COVID-19 vaccine. Both conserved end residues are trimmed from each CDR3. Fields, in order: V gene, D gene, CDR3 protein. A D gene is named only where the DNA matches it firmly.

>TRBV18|.
ASSSQEYEQY
>TRBV19|.
ASSNTGPNTGELF
>TRBV5-8|TRBD2
ASSFRGTTYNEQF
>TRBV6-5|.
ASPPGIGNQPQH
>TRBV2|.
ASSALGFGGTDTQY
>TRBV7-8|TRBD1
ASSHEGQGNTEAF
>TRBV18|TRBD2
ASSPRSGEGYEQY
>TRBV28|.
ASKLTGNTEAF
>TRBV9|.
ASSVVPPGVGGHEQF
>TRBV13|TRBD1
ASSQDRVPANYGYT
>TRBV7-8|.
ASSSYRDQPQH
>TRBV9|TRBD1
ASSPGQAPNYGYT
>TRBV4-1|.
ASSQEGGGSNQPQH
>TRBV6-2/TRBV6-3|TRBD2
ASSLGLAGAPYEQY
>TRBV5-1|.
ASSFRGTNTGELF
>TRBV10-3|.
AISESVNRLGSNSPLH
>TRBV3-1/TRBV3-2|.
ASSQGGWSDSPLH
>TRBV28|TRBD1
ASTHGTANTGELF
>TRBV6-5|TRBD1
ASRPDRGNSPLH
>TRBV7-2|.
ASSFDGLWNTGELF
>TRBV6-5|TRBD1
ASSRDRVGEKLF
>TRBV4-3|.
ASSQEQSSGNTIY
>TRBV3-1/TRBV3-2|TRBD1
ASSLRQGGTEAF
>TRBV6-5|.
ASSSGGETGPQH
>TRBV3-1/TRBV3-2|.
ASSLSHPGELF
>TRBV5-4|TRBD1
ASSLTQGVDTEAF
>TRBV24-1|.
ATSDPGVNSPLH
>TRBV28|.
ASSLGFGSTDTQY
>TRBV29-1|.
SAEGGTEAF
>TRBV7-6|.
ASSLGWRGGEKLF
>TRBV27|.
ASKANNNYGYT
>TRBV3-1/TRBV3-2|.
ASSQVRGTGNTIY
>TRBV7-9|.
ASSLGGVNQPQH
>TRBV7-2|TRBD1
ASSLKQGVVGNGYT
>TRBV2|.
ASSGEYTNYGYT
>TRBV6-5|.
ASSYSGGGELF
>TRBV2|.
ASSEPYEQY
>TRBV7-6|.
ASSPSLGYEQY
>TRBV7-9|TRBD1
ASSRTTGVYGYT
>TRBV7-2|.
ASSPHEGQPQH